The 32 T cell receptor beta chains listed next were all sequenced from one sample in a study of cytotoxic CD8 clonotypes in ibrutinib-treated CLL. Sequencing used immunoSEQ multiplex PCR; TCRdb keeps in-frame clones, though not all of them. Of approximately 200,000 clones listed, 72% are singletons. Sequencing used PBMCs, obtained after 24 months of ibrutinib treatment. These receptor sequences come from a human donor with chronic lymphocytic leukemia.

The CDR3 sequence: CAWRGTGAYGYTF. The CDR3 DNA reads TGTGCCTGGAGGGGTACAGGGGCCTATGGCTACACCTTC. The chain has TRBV30 and TRBJ1-2; 7 nucleotides match TRBD1. Germline CDR1 and CDR2: GTSNPN and SVGIG (reference sequence). This CDR3 comprises 13 residues. V lost 3 bases, J lost 4 bases, and 5 bases stayed unmatched.

V gene TRBV18 combines with J gene TRBJ1-4; weak D call: TRBD1 (6 bases). Germline lookup yields CDR1 KGHSH and CDR2 LQKENI. With 4 bases removed from V and 3 bases from J, the gap between germline ends came to 15 bases. The CDR3 spans 16 residues. CDR3 residues: CASSLRRGLSNEKLFF. DNA of the CDR3: TGTGCCAGCTCACTCCGACGGGGGCTGTCTAATGAAAAACTGTTTTTT.

V usage is TRBV29-1 and J usage is TRBJ1-1; D perhaps matches TRBD1 (5 bases). Trimming took 5 bases from V and 3 from J, leaving 19 bases between them. Germline CDR1 and CDR2: SQVTM and ANQGSEA. The CDR3 extends over 15 amino acids. The CDR3 spells CSVFTGRVVDTEAFF. The CDR3 DNA follows: TGCAGCGTTTTCACCGGCAGGGTTGTTGACACTGAAGCTTTCTTT.

The DNA for the CDR3 is TGTGCCATCAGTGGACTAGCGGGAGGCACAGATACGCAGTATTTT. Its protein is CAISGLAGGTDTQYF. J is TRBJ2-3 and V is TRBV10-3, with 12 nucleotides matching TRBD2. V lost 4 bases to trimming and J lost 1 base; unmatched junction nucleotides: 0. The CDR3 contains 15 residues. The germline V gene has CDR1 ENHRY and CDR2 SYGVKD.

This clone was counted a few times. The J gene is TRBJ2-1, the V gene TRBV9; TRBD2 aligns across 10 bases. Germline assignment: CDR1 SGDLS and CDR2 YYNGEE. The CDR3 is 16 amino acids. The trim removed 4 bases at V and 9 bases at J, leaving 13 bases unmatched. The CDR3 reads CASSPHSGRPAGEQFF. Written as DNA, the CDR3 is TGTGCCAGCAGCCCCCATAGCGGGAGGCCTGCGGGTGAGCAGTTCTTC.

CDR3 sequence reads: CASRDAPGQGAYEQYF. CDR3 DNA: TGCGCCAGCAGGGACGCCCCGGGACAGGGGGCGTACGAGCAGTACTTC. This chain links TRBV5-1 with TRBJ2-7; 12 bases are shared with TRBD1. This CDR3 comprises 16 residues. Trimming removed 5 bases from V and 4 bases from J; junction bases left unmatched: 10. Germline CDR1 SGHRS, CDR2 YFSETQ.

This clone was seen more than once but under ten times. This chain links TRBV28 with TRBJ1-2; weak D call: TRBD1 (6 bases). The germline V and J ends were trimmed by 8 bases and 2 bases, with 9 bases remaining between them. Looked up from germline, CDR1 is MDHEN and CDR2 is SYDVKM. The CDR3 is 12 residues long. The CDR3 bases are TGTGCCAGCGGGGGGACAAACTATGGCTACACCTTC. This sequence encodes CASGGTNYGYTF.

This clone was seen only a few times. J is TRBJ1-3 and V is TRBV2; no definite D call. This CDR3 is built from 14 residues. The V gene's germline CDR1 is SNHLY and CDR2 FYNNEI. V was trimmed by 10 bases and J by 1 base, leaving 14 bases between them. This chain's CDR3 is CANSVGSSGNTIYF. The DNA of the CDR3 is TGTGCCAACAGCGTAGGAAGTTCTGGAAACACCATATATTTT.

The chain links TRBV7-9 to TRBJ1-1; no firm D call. Trimming stripped 7 bases from V and 3 bases from J, with 9 bases between. Germline V CDR1 and CDR2: SEHNR, FQNEAQ (reference sequence). CDR3 size: 12 residues. The CDR3 DNA sequence: TGTGCCAGCACTTTGGCCGACACTGAAGCTTTCTTT. Translating it yields CASTLADTEAFF.

The V gene is TRBV2, the J gene TRBJ1-4; 7 nucleotides agree with TRBD1. The CDR3 length is 16 residues. The trim removed 2 bases at V and 0 bases at J, leaving 3 bases unmatched. Per germline, CDR1 SNHLY and CDR2 FYNNEI. CDR3 loop: CASSETGTATNEKLFF. In DNA form, the CDR3 reads TGTGCCAGCAGTGAAACCGGGACAGCAACTAATGAAAAACTGTTTTTT.

This clone was observed a few times. V gene TRBV5-6 combines with J gene TRBJ2-2; D is undetermined. This CDR3 has 12 residues. Trimming pared 4 bases from V and 4 bases from J, leaving 5 bases between. Germline CDR1 and CDR2: SGHDT and YYEEEE. The CDR3 is CASSIPTGELFF. The CDR3 DNA is TGTGCCAGCAGCATCCCCACCGGGGAGCTGTTTTTT.

This clone has just a few counts. V gene TRBV25-1 combines with J gene TRBJ2-2, with 7 bases aligning to TRBD2. The V and J ends lost 3 bases and 8 bases, in that order; junction bases with no gene match: 6. The germline V gene has CDR1 MGHDK and CDR2 SYGVNS. There are 14 residues in the CDR3. CDR3 coding DNA: TGTGCCAGCAGTGACGGCGGGAGTGCTGGGGAGCTGTTTTTT. Its protein is CASSDGGSAGELFF.

The chain joins TRBV6-5 to TRBJ1-3, with a tentative D call TRBD1 (6 bases). CDR1 is MNHEY and CDR2 is SVGAGI in the germline V gene. V lost 6 bases to trimming and J lost 3 bases, with 12 bases between them. The CDR3 has 14 amino acids. The CDR3 spells CASSPGQNGNTIYF. CDR3 sequence (DNA): TGTGCCAGCAGCCCAGGACAGAATGGAAACACCATATATTTT.

The chain is built from TRBV7-9 and TRBJ2-5, with D unclear. Germline loops: CDR1 SEHNR, CDR2 FQNEAQ (reference sequence). There are 14 residues in the CDR3. Trimming removed 4 bases from V and 5 bases from J, with 14 bases in between. The CDR3, as DNA: TGTGCCAGCAGCTCCGGACCCCGAAGGGAGACCCAGTACTTC. This encodes CASSSGPRRETQYF. The full variable domain, rest sourced from reference TRBV7-9 and TRBJ2-5, is DTGVSQNPRHKITKRGQNVTFRCDPISEHNRLYWYRQTLGQGPEFLTYFQNEAQLEKSRLLSDRFSAERPKGSFSTLEIQRTEQGDSAMYLCASSSGPRRETQYFGPGTRLLVL.

The J gene is TRBJ2-2, the V gene TRBV11-2, with a weak D call TRBD1 (5 bases). The CDR3 contains 16 residues. With 5 bases removed from V and 4 bases from J, the gap between germline ends came to 17 bases. Germline V lookup: CDR1 SGHAT, CDR2 FQNNGV. DNA for the CDR3: TGTGCCAGCAGCCCCTATCAGGGTTTCGGCACCGGGGAGCTGTTTTTT. Protein sequence: CASSPYQGFGTGELFF. The whole variable domain, filled in from reference TRBV11-2 and TRBJ2-2, reads EAGVAQSPRYKIIEKRQSVAFWCNPISGHATLYWYQQILGQGPKLLIQFQNNGVVDDSQLPKDRFSAERLKGVDSTLKIQPAKLEDSAVYLCASSPYQGFGTGELFFGEGSRLTVL.

The gene calls are TRBV12-2 and TRBJ2-7; TRBD2 is the table's D call and was not checked against the DNA. TRBV12-2 is flagged as a pseudogene. The CDR3 contains 18 residues. CDR3 residues: CASRLARGLAGKVDEQYF. The CDR3 DNA sequence: TGTGCAAGTCGCTTAGCCAGGGGACTAGCGGGAAAGGTGGACGAGCAGTACTTC.

This chain links TRBV4-2 with TRBJ2-7, with D possibly matching TRBD2 (6 bases). The CDR3 consists of 19 residues. The V gene's germline CDR1 is LGHNA and CDR2 YNFKEQ. Trimming stripped 0 bases from V and 6 bases from J, with 27 bases between. The CDR3 protein is CASSQDIAGSGGLSPEQYF. In DNA form, the CDR3 reads TGTGCCAGCAGCCAAGATATTGCGGGATCGGGCGGGCTGTCGCCCGAGCAGTACTTC.

The V gene is TRBV5-1, the J gene TRBJ1-5; D ambiguous. Germline V gene lookup returns CDR1 SGHRS and CDR2 YFSETQ. V lost 0 bases to trimming and J lost 3 bases, with 4 bases between them. CDR3 length: 13 amino acids. CDR3 DNA: TGCGCCAGCAGCTTGGCCGTCAATCAGCCCCAGCATTTT. This sequence encodes CASSLAVNQPQHF.

This clone was seen only a few times. CDR3 DNA sequence: TGTGCCAGCCGGGCCGGAAATGGGGCCGGGGAGCTGTTTTTT. It is translated as CASRAGNGAGELFF. The gene calls are TRBV5-6 and TRBJ2-2, with D unresolved. The CDR3 is 14 amino acids. Germline CDR1 SGHDT, CDR2 YYEEEE. The V end lost 7 bases, the J end lost 6 bases, and 16 bases lay between the germline ends.

V gene TRBV5-1 combines with J gene TRBJ2-3, with TRBD2 as a possible D gene (6 bases). The CDR3 is 17 amino acids. V was pared by 0 bases and J by 6 bases, with 20 bases between. The germline V gene has CDR1 SGHRS and CDR2 YFSETQ. The CDR3 region is CASSLGVGSGGGDTQYF. CDR3 bases: TGCGCCAGCAGCTTGGGAGTCGGGAGTGGAGGAGGGGATACGCAGTATTTT.

The V call is TRBV9, the J call TRBJ2-1, with 8 bases that match TRBD2. Germline V lookup: CDR1 SGDLS, CDR2 YYNGEE. The trim removed 3 bases at V and 2 bases at J, leaving 4 bases unmatched. This CDR3 spans 15 amino acids. The CDR3: CASSGTSLTYNEQFF. CDR3 in DNA: TGTGCCAGCAGCGGGACTAGCCTAACCTACAATGAGCAGTTCTTC.

This rearrangement joins TRBV11-2 to TRBJ2-5, with D maybe TRBD2 (5 bases). The length of the CDR3 is 17 residues. Germline V gene data show CDR1 as SGHAT and CDR2 as FQNNGV. Trimming left V 1 base short and J 5 bases short, with 20 bases between. The CDR3 reads CASSLARTDYDLETQYF. The CDR3 nucleotides read TGTGCCAGCAGCTTAGCACGGACCGACTATGATTTGGAGACCCAGTACTTC.

The chain joins TRBV5-4 to TRBJ2-2, with 7 bases matching TRBD2. Trimming took 2 bases from V and 3 from J; bases not matched to a gene: 7. Per germline, CDR1 SGHNT and CDR2 YYREEE (reference sequence). The CDR3 is 16 residues long. The CDR3 reads CASSLPSGTYTGELFF. CDR3 nucleotide sequence: TGTGCCAGCAGCTTACCCAGCGGGACCTACACCGGGGAGCTGTTTTTT. Combining the CDR3 with reference TRBV5-4 and TRBJ2-2 gives the whole variable domain ETGVTQSPTHLIKTRGQQVTLRCSSQSGHNTVSWYQQALGQGPQFIFQYYREEENGRGNFPPRFSGLQFPNYSSELNVNALELDDSALYLCASSLPSGTYTGELFFGEGSRLTVL.

V gene TRBV5-1 combines with J gene TRBJ2-5, with D uncertain. The CDR3 is 16 residues long. Germline CDR1 reads SGHRS; CDR2 reads YFSETQ. Trimming stripped 3 bases from V and 5 bases from J, with 20 bases between. The CDR3 DNA follows: TGCGCCAGCAGCTCCGACGGGCTTCGGGTTTGGGAGACCCAGTACTTC. This encodes CASSSDGLRVWETQYF. The full variable domain, rest sourced from reference TRBV5-1 and TRBJ2-5, is KAGVTQTPRYLIKTRGQQVTLSCSPISGHRSVSWYQQTPGQGLQFLFEYFSETQRNKGNFPGRFSGRQFSNSRSEMNVSTLELGDSALYLCASSSDGLRVWETQYFGPGTRLLVL.

V gene TRBV11-2 combines with J gene TRBJ2-7; the D is unclear. Germline V lookup: CDR1 SGHAT, CDR2 FQNNGV. This CDR3 is built from 13 residues. V gave up 5 bases and J gave up 2 bases, with 10 bases separating them. CDR3 sequence (DNA): TGTGCCAGCAGCCCCGTACCGACCTACGAGCAGTACTTC. Its translation: CASSPVPTYEQYF.

This rearrangement joins TRBV11-2 to TRBJ2-3; TRBD2 aligns across 9 bases. Germline trimming cut 3 bases from V and 4 bases from J; bases unmatched to any gene: 5. This CDR3 region has 15 residues. Germline-derived CDR1 and CDR2 are SGHAT and FQNNGV. CDR3 nucleotide sequence: TGTGCCAGCAGCTTGTTAGCGGGAGACGCAGATACGCAGTATTTT. Translation gives CASSLLAGDADTQYF.

Comment on this clone: At the DNA level, this CDR3 is encoded by other sequences in the same sample as well. The chain has TRBV18 and TRBJ2-7, with D possibly TRBD1 on 6 matching bases. The CDR3 spans 13 residues. Germline V gives CDR1 KGHSH, CDR2 LQKENI. V lost 3 bases and J 1 base, leaving 7 bases between the germline ends. In DNA, the CDR3 is TGTGCCAGCTCACCCGGACAGTCCTACGAGCAGTACTTC. Translation gives CASSPGQSYEQYF.

This clone was seen a single time. The rearrangement links TRBV15 to TRBJ1-1, with a tentative D call TRBD1 (6 bases). CDR1 is LNHNV, CDR2 YYDKDF, per germline (reference sequence). The CDR3 has 15 amino acids. Trimming removed 1 base at V and 4 bases at J, with 13 bases between. The CDR3 protein is CATSRVRGVGTEAFF. In nucleotides, the CDR3 is TGTGCCACCAGCAGAGTTAGGGGGGTGGGCACTGAAGCTTTCTTT.

This clone was found a few times. This is likely an artifact of a read error, given a far larger clone one base away. The chain is built from TRBV4-2 and TRBJ1-2; TRBD1 matches at 9 bases. Per the germline V gene, CDR1 is LGHNA and CDR2 is YNFKEQ. CDR3 size: 16 residues. V lost 1 base to trimming and J lost 4 bases; unmatched junction nucleotides: 7. The CDR3 loop reads CASSQAGTGTIYGYTF. The DNA for the CDR3 is TGTGCCAGCAGCCAAGCAGGGACAGGGACAATCTATGGCTACACCTTC.

In this sample, this clone turned up a few times. V gene TRBV18 combines with J gene TRBJ1-5; TRBD1 matches 10 bases. CDR1 is KGHSH, CDR2 LQKENI, per germline. The CDR3 has 16 amino acids. Germline trimming cut 4 bases from V and 6 bases from J; bases unmatched to any gene: 9. The CDR3 coding sequence is TGTGCCAGCTCACTCTTAGACAGGGGGCTCGGTCAGCCCCAGCATTTT. Its protein product is CASSLLDRGLGQPQHF.

J is TRBJ2-7 and V is TRBV10-3; 10 bases are a match to TRBD1. The CDR3 is 14 residues long. Looked up from germline, CDR1 is ENHRY and CDR2 is SYGVKD. Germline trimming cut 4 bases from V and 3 bases from J; bases unmatched to any gene: 3. CDR3 nucleotides: TGTGCCATCAGTGGGACAGGGGGTGGCTACGAGCAGTACTTC. Its translation: CAISGTGGGYEQYF.

CDR3 protein: CASNSGFETQYF. In nucleotides, the CDR3 is TGCGCCAGCAATTCTGGGTTTGAGACCCAGTACTTC. This chain connects TRBV5-1 to TRBJ2-5; no firm D call. The germline V gene encodes CDR1 SGHRS and CDR2 YFSETQ. Deletions cut 6 bases from V and 5 bases from J, with 11 bases between. The CDR3 spans 12 residues.